The T cell receptor beta chain under discussion was sequenced for a study of neurological immune-mediated disorders. This CDR3 spans 13 amino acids. The germline gives CDR1 LNHDA, CDR2 SQIVND (reference sequence). V was pared by 7 bases and J by 6 bases, with 10 bases between. In TCRdb, the 5' RACE reads were re-called with MiXCR into one record per CDR3 protein. Here the sample spans about 70,000 distinct CDR3 sequences, 2.5% to 4% being singletons. The TCR was taken from a woman between 50 and 59 years old with multiple sclerosis. This chain joins TRBV19 and TRBJ1-6, with TRBD1 as a possible D gene (5 bases). Material: PBMCs. The CDR3: CASTLTVNSPLHF. DNA of the CDR3: TGTGCCAGTACCTTGACAGTTAATTCACCCCTCCACTTT. The full variable domain, its missing parts supplied by reference TRBV19 and TRBJ1-6, is DGGITQSPKYLFRKEGQNVTLSCEQNLNHDAMYWYRQDPGQGLRLIYYSQIVNDFQKGDIAEGYSVSREKKESFPLTVTSAQKNPTAFYLCASTLTVNSPLHFGNGTRLTVT.